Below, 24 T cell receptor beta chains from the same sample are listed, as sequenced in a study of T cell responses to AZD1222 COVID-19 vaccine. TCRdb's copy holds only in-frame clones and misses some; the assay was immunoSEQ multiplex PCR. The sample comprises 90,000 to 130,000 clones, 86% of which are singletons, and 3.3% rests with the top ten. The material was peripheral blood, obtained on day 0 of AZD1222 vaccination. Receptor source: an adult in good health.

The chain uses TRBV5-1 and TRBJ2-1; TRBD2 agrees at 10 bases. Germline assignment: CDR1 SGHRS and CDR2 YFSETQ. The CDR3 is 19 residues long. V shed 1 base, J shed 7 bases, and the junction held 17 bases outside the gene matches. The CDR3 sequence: CASSLTPSGLARTGNEQFF. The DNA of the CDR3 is TGCGCCAGCAGCTTGACGCCATCGGGACTAGCGCGGACGGGGAATGAGCAGTTCTTC.

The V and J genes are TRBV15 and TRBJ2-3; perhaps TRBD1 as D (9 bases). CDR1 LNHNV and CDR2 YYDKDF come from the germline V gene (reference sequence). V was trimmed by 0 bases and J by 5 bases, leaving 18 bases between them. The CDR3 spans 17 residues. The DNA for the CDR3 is TGTGCCACCAGCAGAGATGCGGGAGGACAGGGGATAGATACGCAGTATTTT. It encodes CATSRDAGGQGIDTQYF. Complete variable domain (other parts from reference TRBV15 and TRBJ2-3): DAMVIQNPRYQVTQFGKPVTLSCSQTLNHNVMYWYQQKSSQAPKLLFHYYDKDFNNEADTPDNFQSRRPNTSFCFLDIRSPGLGDTAMYLCATSRDAGGQGIDTQYFGPGTRLTVL.

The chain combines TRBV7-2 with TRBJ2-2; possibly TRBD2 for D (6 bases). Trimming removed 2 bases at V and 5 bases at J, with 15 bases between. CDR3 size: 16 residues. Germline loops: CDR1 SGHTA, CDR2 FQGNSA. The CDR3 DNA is TGTGCCAGCAGCTTAACGGGGGACCCAAGGACCGGGGAGCTGTTTTTT. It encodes CASSLTGDPRTGELFF.

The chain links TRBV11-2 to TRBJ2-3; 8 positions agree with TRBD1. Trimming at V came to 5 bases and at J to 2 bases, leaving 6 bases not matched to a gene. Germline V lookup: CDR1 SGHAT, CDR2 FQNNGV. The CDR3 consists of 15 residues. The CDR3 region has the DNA TGTGCCAGCAGCCGAGGACAGGGCGACACAGATACGCAGTATTTT. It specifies CASSRGQGDTDTQYF.

This CDR3 is CASSQVFGKGDTQYF. The CDR3 DNA reads TGCGCCAGCAGCCAAGTGTTCGGAAAGGGAGATACGCAGTATTTT. The chain joins TRBV4-1 to TRBJ2-3; no clear D. V dropped 1 base and J dropped 5 bases, with 13 bases sitting between them. CDR1 and CDR2 (germline): MGHRA, YSYEKL. This CDR3 is built from 15 residues.

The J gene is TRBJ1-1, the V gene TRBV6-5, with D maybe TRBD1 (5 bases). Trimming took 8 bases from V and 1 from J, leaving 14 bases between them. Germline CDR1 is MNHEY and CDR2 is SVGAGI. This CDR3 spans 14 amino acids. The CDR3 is CASVKGEANTEAFF. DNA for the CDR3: TGTGCCAGCGTGAAAGGGGAGGCGAACACTGAAGCTTTCTTT.

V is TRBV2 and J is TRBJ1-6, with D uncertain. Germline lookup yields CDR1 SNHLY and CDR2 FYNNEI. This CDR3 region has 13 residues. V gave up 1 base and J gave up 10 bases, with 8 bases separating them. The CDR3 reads CASSEDSRSPLHF. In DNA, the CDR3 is TGTGCCAGCAGTGAAGACAGCCGCTCACCCCTCCACTTT.

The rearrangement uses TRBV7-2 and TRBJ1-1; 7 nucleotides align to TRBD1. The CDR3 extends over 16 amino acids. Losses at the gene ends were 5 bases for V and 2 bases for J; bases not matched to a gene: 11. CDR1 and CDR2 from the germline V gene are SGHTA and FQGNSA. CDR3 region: CASSLFMTGPNTEAFF. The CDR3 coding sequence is TGTGCCAGCAGCCTCTTTATGACAGGGCCTAACACTGAAGCTTTCTTT.

CDR3 loop: CASNRGSTGANVLTF. For the CDR3, the DNA is TGTGCCAGCAACAGGGGTAGTACTGGGGCCAACGTCCTGACTTTC. The genes are TRBV2 and TRBJ2-6; 7 bases are a match to TRBD1. This CDR3 has 15 amino acids. The J segment lost 2 bases and the V segment lost 7 bases, leaving 5 bases of the junction unmatched. Germline V gene sequence: CDR1 SNHLY, CDR2 FYNNEI.

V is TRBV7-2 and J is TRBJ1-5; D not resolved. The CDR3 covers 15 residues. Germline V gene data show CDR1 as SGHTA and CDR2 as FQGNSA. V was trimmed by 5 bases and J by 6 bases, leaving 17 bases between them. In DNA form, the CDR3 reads TGTGCCAGCAGCAGAGACGTGGGGTGGGGTCAGCCCCAGCATTTT. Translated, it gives CASSRDVGWGQPQHF. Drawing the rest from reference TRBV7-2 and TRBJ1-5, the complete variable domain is GAGVSQSPSNKVTEKGKDVELRCDPISGHTALYWYRQSLGQGLEFLIYFQGNSAPDKSGLPSDRFSAERTGGSVSTLTIQRTQQEDSAVYLCASSRDVGWGQPQHFGDGTRLSIL.

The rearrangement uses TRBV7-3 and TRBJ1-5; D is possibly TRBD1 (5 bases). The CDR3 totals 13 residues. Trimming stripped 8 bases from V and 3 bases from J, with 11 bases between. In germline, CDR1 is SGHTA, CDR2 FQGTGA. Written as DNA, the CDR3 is TGTGCCAGCTCCGGGGACTACAATCAGCCCCAGCATTTT. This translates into CASSGDYNQPQHF.

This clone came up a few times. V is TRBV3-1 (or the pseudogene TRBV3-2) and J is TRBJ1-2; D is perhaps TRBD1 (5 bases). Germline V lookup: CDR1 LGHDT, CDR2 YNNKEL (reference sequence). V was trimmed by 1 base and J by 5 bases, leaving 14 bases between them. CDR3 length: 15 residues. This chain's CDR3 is CASSQVLRGGYGYTF. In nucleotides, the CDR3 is TGTGCCAGCAGCCAAGTCCTAAGGGGAGGGTATGGCTACACCTTC.

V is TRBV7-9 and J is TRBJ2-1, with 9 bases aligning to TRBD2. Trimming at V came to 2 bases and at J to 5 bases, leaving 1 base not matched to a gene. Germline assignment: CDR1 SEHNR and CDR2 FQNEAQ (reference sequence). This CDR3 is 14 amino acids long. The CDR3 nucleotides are TGTGCCAGCAGCTTACTAGCGGGGCACAATGAGCAGTTCTTC. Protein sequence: CASSLLAGHNEQFF.

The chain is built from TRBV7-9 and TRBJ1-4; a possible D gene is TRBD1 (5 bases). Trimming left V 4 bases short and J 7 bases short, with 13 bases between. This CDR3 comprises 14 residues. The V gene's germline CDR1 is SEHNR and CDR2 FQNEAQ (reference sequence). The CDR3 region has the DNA TGTGCCAGCAGCTCTCCCGGGGCAACTGAAAAACTGTTTTTT. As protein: CASSSPGATEKLFF.

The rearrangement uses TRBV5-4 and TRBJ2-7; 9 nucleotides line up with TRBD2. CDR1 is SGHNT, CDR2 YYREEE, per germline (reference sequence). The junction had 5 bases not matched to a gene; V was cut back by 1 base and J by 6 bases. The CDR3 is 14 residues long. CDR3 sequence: CASSLSLAGSEQYF. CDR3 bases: TGTGCCAGCAGCTTGTCACTAGCGGGTAGCGAGCAGTACTTC.

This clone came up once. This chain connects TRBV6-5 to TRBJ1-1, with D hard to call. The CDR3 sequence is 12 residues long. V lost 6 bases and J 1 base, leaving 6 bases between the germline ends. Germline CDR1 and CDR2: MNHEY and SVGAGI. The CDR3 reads CASRRQNTEAFF. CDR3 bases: TGTGCCAGCAGGCGGCAGAACACTGAAGCTTTCTTT.

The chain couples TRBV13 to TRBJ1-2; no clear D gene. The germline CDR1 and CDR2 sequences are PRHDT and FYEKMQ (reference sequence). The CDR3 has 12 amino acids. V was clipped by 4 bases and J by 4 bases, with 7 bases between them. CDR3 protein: CASSSGLYGYTF. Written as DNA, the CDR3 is TGTGCCAGCAGCTCGGGTCTCTATGGCTACACCTTC.

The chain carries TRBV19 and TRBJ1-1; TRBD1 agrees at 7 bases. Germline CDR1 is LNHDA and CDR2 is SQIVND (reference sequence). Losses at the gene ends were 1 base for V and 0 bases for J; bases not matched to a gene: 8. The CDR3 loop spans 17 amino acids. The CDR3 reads CASSIGWGQTLNTEAFF. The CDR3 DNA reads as TGTGCCAGTAGTATAGGGTGGGGACAGACCCTGAACACTGAAGCTTTCTTT. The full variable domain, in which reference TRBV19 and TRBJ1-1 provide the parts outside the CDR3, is DGGITQSPKYLFRKEGQNVTLSCEQNLNHDAMYWYRQDPGQGLRLIYYSQIVNDFQKGDIAEGYSVSREKKESFPLTVTSAQKNPTAFYLCASSIGWGQTLNTEAFFGQGTRLTVV.

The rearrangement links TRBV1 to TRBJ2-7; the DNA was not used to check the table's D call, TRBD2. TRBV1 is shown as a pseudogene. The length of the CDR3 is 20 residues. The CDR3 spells CTSSQCLQGLSTCLSYEQYF. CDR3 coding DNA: TGCACCAGCAGCCAATGCTTGCAGGGACTTTCAACATGCCTCTCTTACGAGCAGTACTTC.

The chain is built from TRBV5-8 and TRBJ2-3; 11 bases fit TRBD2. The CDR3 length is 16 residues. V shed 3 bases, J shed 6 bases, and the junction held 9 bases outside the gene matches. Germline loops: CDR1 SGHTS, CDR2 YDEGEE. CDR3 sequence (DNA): TGTGCCAGCAGCTCGACCGGGACTAGCGGTGGGGATACGCAGTATTTT. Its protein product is CASSSTGTSGGDTQYF.

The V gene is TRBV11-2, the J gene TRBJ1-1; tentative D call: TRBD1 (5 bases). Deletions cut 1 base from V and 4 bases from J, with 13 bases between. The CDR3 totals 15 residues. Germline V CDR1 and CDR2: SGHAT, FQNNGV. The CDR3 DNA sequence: TGTGCCAGCAGCTTAGGCGTCCTCGGGGGCACTGAAGCTTTCTTT. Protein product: CASSLGVLGGTEAFF.

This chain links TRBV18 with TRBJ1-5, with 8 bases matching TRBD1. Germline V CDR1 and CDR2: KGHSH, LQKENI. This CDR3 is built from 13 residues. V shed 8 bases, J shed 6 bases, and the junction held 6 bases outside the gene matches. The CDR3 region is CASRQGRSQPQHF. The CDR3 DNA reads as TGTGCCAGCCGACAGGGGAGGAGTCAGCCCCAGCATTTT.

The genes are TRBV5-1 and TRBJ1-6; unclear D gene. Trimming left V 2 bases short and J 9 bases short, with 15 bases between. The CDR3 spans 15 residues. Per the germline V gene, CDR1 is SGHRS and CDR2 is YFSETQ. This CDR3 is CASSLPGPVGSPLHF. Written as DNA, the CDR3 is TGCGCCAGCAGCTTACCAGGACCCGTGGGTTCACCCCTCCACTTT. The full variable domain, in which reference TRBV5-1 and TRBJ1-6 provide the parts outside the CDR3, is KAGVTQTPRYLIKTRGQQVTLSCSPISGHRSVSWYQQTPGQGLQFLFEYFSETQRNKGNFPGRFSGRQFSNSRSEMNVSTLELGDSALYLCASSLPGPVGSPLHFGNGTRLTVT.

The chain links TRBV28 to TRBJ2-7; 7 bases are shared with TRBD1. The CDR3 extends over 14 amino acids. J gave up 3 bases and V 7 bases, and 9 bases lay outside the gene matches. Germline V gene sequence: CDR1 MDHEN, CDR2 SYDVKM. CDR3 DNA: TGTGCCAGCACCTCTGGGACAGTTTACTACGAGCAGTACTTC. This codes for CASTSGTVYYEQYF.